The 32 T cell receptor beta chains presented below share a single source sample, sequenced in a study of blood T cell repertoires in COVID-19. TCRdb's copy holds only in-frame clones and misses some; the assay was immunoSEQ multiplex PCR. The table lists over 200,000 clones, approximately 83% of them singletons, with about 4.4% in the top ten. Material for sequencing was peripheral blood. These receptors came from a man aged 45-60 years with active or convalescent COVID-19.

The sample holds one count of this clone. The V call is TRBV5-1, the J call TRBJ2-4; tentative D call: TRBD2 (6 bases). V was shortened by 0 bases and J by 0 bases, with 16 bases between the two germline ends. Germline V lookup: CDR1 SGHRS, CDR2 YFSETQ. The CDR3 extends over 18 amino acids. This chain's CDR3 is CASSLGWRGEVAKNIQYF. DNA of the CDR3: TGCGCCAGCAGCTTGGGTTGGCGAGGGGAGGTAGCCAAAAACATTCAGTACTTC.

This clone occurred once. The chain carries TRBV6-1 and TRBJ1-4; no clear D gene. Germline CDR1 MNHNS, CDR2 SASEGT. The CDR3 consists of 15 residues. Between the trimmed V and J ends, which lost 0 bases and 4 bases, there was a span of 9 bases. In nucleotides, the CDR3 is TGTGCCAGCAGTGAAGCTTCGGGGATTAATGAAAAACTGTTTTTT. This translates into CASSEASGINEKLFF.

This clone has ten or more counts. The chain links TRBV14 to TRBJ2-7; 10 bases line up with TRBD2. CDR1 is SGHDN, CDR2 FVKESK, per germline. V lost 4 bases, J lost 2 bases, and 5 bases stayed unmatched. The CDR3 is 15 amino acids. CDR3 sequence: CASSPGLATTYEQYF. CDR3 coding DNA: TGTGCCAGCAGCCCGGGACTAGCGACTACCTACGAGCAGTACTTC.

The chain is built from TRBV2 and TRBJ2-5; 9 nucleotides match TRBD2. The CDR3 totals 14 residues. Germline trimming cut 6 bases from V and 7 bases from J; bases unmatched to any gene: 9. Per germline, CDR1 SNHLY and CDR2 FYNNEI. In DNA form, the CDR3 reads TGTGCCAGCAGAGGACTAGCGACACTCGGGACCCAGTACTTC. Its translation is CASRGLATLGTQYF.

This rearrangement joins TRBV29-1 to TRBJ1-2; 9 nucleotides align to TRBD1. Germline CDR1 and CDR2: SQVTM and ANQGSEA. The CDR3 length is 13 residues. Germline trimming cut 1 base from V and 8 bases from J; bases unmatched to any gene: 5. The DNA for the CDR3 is TGCAGCGTTGAAGGGGACAGGGCTAGGGGCTACACCTTC. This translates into CSVEGDRARGYTF.

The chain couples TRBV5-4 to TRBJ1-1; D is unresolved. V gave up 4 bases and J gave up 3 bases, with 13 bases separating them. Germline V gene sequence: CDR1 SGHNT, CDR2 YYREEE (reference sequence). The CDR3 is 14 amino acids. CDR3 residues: CASSPEGQYTEAFF. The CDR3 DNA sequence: TGTGCCAGCAGCCCCGAGGGCCAGTACACTGAAGCTTTCTTT.

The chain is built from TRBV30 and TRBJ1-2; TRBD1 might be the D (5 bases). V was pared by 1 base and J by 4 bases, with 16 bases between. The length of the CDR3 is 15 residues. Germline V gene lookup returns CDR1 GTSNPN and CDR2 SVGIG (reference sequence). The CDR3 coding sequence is TGTGCCTGGAGTGCCCTTGGCAGGGTAGTCTATGGCTACACCTTC. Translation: CAWSALGRVVYGYTF.

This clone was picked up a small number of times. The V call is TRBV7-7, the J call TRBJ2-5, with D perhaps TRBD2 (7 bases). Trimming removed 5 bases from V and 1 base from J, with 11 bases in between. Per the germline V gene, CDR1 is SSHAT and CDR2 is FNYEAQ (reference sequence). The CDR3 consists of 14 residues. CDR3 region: CASSEGGVQETQYF. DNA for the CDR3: TGTGCCAGCAGCGAGGGGGGGGTCCAAGAGACCCAGTACTTC.

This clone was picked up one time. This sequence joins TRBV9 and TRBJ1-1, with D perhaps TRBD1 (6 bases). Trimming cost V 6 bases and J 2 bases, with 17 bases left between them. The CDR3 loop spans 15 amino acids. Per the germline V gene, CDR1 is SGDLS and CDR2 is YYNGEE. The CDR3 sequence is CASNRWDTTNTEAFF. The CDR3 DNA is TGTGCCAGCAACCGATGGGACACAACAAACACTGAAGCTTTCTTT.

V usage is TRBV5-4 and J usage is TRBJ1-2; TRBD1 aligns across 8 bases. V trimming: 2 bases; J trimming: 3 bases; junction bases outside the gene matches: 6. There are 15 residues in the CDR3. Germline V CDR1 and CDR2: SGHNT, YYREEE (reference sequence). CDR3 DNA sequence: TGTGCCAGCAGCTTAGGACAGGGATTCGACTATGGCTACACCTTC. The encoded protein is CASSLGQGFDYGYTF.

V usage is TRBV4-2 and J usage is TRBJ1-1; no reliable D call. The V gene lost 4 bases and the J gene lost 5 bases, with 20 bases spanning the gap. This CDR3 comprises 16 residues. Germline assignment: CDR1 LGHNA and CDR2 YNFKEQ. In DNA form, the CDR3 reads TGTGCCAGCAGCCCCATGGGGAGGGATGGTGGGACTGAAGCTTTCTTT. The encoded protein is CASSPMGRDGGTEAFF.

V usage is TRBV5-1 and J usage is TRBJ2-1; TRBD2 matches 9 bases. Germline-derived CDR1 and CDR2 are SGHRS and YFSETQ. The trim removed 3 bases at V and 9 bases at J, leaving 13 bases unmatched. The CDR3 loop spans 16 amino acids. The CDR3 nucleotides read TGCGCCAGCAGCTCCCGAGGGGCTAGCGGGGACGGTGAGCAGTTCTTC. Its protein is CASSSRGASGDGEQFF.

In nucleotides, the CDR3 is TGTGCCAGCAGTGAAGGGGTTCGGACTAGCACAGATACGCAGTATTTT. Amino acid sequence: CASSEGVRTSTDTQYF. The chain couples TRBV25-1 to TRBJ2-3; possibly TRBD2 for D (5 bases). Germline V gene lookup returns CDR1 MGHDK and CDR2 SYGVNS. This CDR3 region has 16 residues. The ends were cut back, 2 bases at V and 0 bases at J, with 12 bases in the middle. The full variable domain, completed using reference TRBV25-1 and TRBJ2-3, is EADIYQTPRYLVIGTGKKITLECSQTMGHDKMYWYQQDPGMELHLIHYSYGVNSTEKGDLSSESTVSRIRTEHFPLTLESARPSHTSQYLCASSEGVRTSTDTQYFGPGTRLTVL.

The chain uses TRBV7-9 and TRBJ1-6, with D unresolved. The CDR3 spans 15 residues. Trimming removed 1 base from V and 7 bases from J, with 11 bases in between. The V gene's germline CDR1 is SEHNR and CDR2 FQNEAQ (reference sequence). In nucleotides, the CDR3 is TGTGCCAGCAGCTTAGGACAAGGGAGAAATTCACCCCTCCACTTT. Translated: CASSLGQGRNSPLHF. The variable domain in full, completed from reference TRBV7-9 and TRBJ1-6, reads DTGVSQNPRHKITKRGQNVTFRCDPISEHNRLYWYRQTLGQGPEFLTYFQNEAQLEKSRLLSDRFSAERPKGSFSTLEIQRTEQGDSAMYLCASSLGQGRNSPLHFGNGTRLTVT.

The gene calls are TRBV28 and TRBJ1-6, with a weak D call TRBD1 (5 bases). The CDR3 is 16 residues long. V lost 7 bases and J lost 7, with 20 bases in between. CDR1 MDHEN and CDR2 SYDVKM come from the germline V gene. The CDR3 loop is CASKSGGTNINSPLHF. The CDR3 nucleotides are TGTGCCAGCAAGTCGGGGGGAACAAATATCAATTCACCCCTCCACTTT.

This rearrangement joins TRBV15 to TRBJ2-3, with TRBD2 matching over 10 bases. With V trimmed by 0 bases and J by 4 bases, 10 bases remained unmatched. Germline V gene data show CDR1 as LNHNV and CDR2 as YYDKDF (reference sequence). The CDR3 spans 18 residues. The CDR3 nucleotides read TGTGCCACCAGCAGAGATTCGTTCCAGCGGGGGGGCCCAGATACGCAGTATTTT. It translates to CATSRDSFQRGGPDTQYF.

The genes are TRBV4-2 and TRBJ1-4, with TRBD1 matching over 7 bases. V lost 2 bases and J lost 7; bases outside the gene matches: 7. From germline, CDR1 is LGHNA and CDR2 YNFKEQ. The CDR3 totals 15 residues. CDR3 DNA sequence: TGTGCCAGCAGCCAAAACAGGGGAGGAGGTGAAAAACTGTTTTTT. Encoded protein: CASSQNRGGGEKLFF.

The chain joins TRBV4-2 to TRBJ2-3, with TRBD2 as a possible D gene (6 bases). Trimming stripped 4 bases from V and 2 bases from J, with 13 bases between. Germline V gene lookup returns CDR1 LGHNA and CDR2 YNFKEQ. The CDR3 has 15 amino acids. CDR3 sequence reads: CASSLMGGDTDTQYF. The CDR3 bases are TGTGCCAGCAGCCTGATGGGCGGGGACACAGATACGCAGTATTTT.

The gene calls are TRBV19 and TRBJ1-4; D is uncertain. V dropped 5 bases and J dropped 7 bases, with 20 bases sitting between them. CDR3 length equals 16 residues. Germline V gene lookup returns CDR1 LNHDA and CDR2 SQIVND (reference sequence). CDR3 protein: CASSSPRSTRGEKLFF. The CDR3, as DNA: TGTGCCAGTAGTTCACCGAGGTCGACCCGGGGTGAAAAACTGTTTTTT.

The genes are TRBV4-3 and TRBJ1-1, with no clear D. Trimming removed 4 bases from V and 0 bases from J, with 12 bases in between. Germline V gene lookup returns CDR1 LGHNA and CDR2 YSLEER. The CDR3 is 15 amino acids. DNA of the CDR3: TGCGCCAGCAGCCGAGCTTCGCCCCTGAACACTGAAGCTTTCTTT. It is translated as CASSRASPLNTEAFF.

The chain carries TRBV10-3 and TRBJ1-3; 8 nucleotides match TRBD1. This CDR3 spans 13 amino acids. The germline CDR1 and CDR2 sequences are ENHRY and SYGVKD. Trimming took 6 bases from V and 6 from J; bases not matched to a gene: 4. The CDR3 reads CAIRETGENTIYF. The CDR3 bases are TGTGCCATCAGGGAGACAGGGGAAAACACCATATATTTT.

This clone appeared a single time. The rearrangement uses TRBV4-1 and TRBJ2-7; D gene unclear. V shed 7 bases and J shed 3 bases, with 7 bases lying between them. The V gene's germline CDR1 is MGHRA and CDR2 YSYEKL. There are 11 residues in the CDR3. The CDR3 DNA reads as TGCGCCAGCACCTCCCTCTACGAGCAGTACTTC. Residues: CASTSLYEQYF.

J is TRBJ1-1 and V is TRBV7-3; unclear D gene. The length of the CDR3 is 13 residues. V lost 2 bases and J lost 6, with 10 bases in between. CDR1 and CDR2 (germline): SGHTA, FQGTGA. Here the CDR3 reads CASSLDEGAEAFF. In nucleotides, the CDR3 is TGTGCCAGCAGCTTAGATGAGGGCGCTGAAGCTTTCTTT.

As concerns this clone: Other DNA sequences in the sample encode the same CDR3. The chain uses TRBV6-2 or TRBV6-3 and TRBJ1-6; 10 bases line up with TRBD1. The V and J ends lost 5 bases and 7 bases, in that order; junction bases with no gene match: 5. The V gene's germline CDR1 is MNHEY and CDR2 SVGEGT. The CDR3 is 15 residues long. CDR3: CASSDRTGGNSPLHF. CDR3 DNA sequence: TGTGCCAGCAGTGACCGGACAGGGGGAAATTCACCCCTCCACTTT.

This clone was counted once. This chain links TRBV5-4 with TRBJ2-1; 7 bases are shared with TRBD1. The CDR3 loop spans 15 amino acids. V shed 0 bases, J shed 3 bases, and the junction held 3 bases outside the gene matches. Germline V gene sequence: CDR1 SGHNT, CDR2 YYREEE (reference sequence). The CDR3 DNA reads TGTGCCAGCAGCTTGGCAGGGGGTCTCTACAATGAGCAGTTCTTC. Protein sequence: CASSLAGGLYNEQFF.

The CDR3 DNA reads as TGTGCCAGCAGCCCCGACAGGCTATCACCCCTCCACTTT. This translates into CASSPDRLSPLHF. The genes are TRBV6-2 or TRBV6-3 and TRBJ1-6; a possible D gene is TRBD1 (6 bases). Germline V gene sequence: CDR1 MNHEY, CDR2 SVGEGT. The CDR3 runs 13 residues. The V and J ends lost 6 bases and 10 bases respectively, with 13 bases between them.

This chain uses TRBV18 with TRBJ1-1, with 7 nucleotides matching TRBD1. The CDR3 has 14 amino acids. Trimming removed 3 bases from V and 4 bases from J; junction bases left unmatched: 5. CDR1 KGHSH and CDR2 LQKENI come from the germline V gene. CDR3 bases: TGTGCCAGCTCACCCTCCAGGGGGAGCACTGAAGCTTTCTTT. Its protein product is CASSPSRGSTEAFF.

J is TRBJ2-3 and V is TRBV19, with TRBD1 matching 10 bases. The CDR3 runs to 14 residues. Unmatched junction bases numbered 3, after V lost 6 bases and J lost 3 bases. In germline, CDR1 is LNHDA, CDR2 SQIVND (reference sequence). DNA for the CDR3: TGTGCCAGTAGACAGGACAGGGGGACAGATACGCAGTATTTT. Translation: CASRQDRGTDTQYF. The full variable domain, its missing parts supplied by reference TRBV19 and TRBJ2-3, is DGGITQSPKYLFRKEGQNVTLSCEQNLNHDAMYWYRQDPGQGLRLIYYSQIVNDFQKGDIAEGYSVSREKKESFPLTVTSAQKNPTAFYLCASRQDRGTDTQYFGPGTRLTVL.

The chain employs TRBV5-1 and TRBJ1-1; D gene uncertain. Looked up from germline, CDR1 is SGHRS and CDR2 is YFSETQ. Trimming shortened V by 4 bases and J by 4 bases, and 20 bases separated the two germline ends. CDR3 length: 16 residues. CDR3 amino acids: CASSRSLTGSGTEAFF. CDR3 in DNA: TGCGCCAGCAGCCGATCCTTGACGGGGTCGGGCACTGAAGCTTTCTTT.

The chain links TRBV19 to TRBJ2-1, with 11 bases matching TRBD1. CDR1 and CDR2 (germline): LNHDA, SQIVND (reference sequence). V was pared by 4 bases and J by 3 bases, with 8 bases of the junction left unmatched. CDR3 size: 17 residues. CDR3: CASSKRTGGVNYNEQFF. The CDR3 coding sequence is TGTGCCAGTAGTAAAAGGACAGGGGGCGTTAACTACAATGAGCAGTTCTTC. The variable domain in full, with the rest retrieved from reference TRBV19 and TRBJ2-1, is DGGITQSPKYLFRKEGQNVTLSCEQNLNHDAMYWYRQDPGQGLRLIYYSQIVNDFQKGDIAEGYSVSREKKESFPLTVTSAQKNPTAFYLCASSKRTGGVNYNEQFFGPGTRLTVL.

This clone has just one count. CDR3 amino acids: CASSGLAGDTQYF. CDR3 bases: TGTGCCAGCAGCGGACTAGCGGGAGATACGCAGTATTTT. V gene TRBV9 combines with J gene TRBJ2-3; 10 bases are a match to TRBD2. This CDR3 is 13 amino acids long. The germline V gene has CDR1 SGDLS and CDR2 YYNGEE. Trimming cost V 3 bases and J 5 bases; bases outside gene matches: 0.

The CDR3 spells CAISESGQGGYGYTF. Here the CDR3 DNA reads TGTGCCATCAGTGAGTCGGGACAGGGCGGCTATGGCTACACCTTC. This sequence joins TRBV10-3 and TRBJ1-2; TRBD1 matches at 9 bases. Germline V gene data show CDR1 as ENHRY and CDR2 as SYGVKD. V trimming: 0 bases; J trimming: 4 bases; junction bases outside the gene matches: 3. The CDR3 consists of 15 residues.